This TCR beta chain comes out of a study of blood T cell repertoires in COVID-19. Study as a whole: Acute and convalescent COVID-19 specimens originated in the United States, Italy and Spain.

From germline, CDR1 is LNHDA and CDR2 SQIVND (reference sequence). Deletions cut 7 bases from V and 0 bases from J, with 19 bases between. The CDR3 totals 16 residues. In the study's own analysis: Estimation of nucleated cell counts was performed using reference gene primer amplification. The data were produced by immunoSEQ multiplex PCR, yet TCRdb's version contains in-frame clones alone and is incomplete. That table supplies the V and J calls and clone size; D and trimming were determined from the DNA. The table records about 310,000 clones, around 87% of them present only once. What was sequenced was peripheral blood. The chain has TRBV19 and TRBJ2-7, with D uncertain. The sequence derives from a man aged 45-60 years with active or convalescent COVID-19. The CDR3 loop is CASTEKDSALSYEQYF. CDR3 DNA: TGTGCCAGTACCGAAAAAGACTCTGCCCTCTCCTACGAGCAGTACTTC.